The clone carrying this T cell receptor beta chain came up a few times. Its antigen remains unidentified. In the same sample, other DNA sequences code for this CDR3. Heparinised blood was drawn once per donor, averaging roughly 120 mL. Central memory, naive, regulatory and stem cell-like memory CD4+ cells were sorted by CD45RO/CCR7/CD25/CD127/CD95/CD27. These data are taken from a study of beta chain features in type 1 diabetes. The study's findings and limits: Type 1 diabetes patients showed a moderate but significant shortening of TCRB CDR3s in all four CD4+ subsets.

Germline assignment: CDR1 MDHEN and CDR2 SYDVKM. This CDR3 region has 11 residues. Trimming took off 5 bases at V and 2 bases at J, with 3 bases between the two ends. Expressed TCRB transcripts were sequenced because the entire RNA isolate underwent reverse transcription. Only in-frame clones appear in the TCRdb table, and some are missing; sequencing was by immunoSEQ multiplex PCR. The sample consists of approximately 170,000 clones, less than 10% of them appearing once. Input material: central memory CD4+ T cells from blood. The TCR originated in a man younger than 35 with type 1 diabetes. The chain carries TRBV28 and TRBJ1-2, with D unresolved. The chain's CDR3 is CASSPNYGYTF. DNA for the CDR3: TGTGCCAGCAGTCCGAACTATGGCTACACCTTC.